This entry is about one T cell receptor beta chain. This record belongs to a study of CD8 T cells in Susac syndrome. Study-wide background: Patients with Susac syndrome were therapy-naive, on corticosteroids, or on intravenous immunoglobulin alone at the time that blood was drawn.

This CDR3 spans 12 amino acids. Deletions cut 3 bases from V and 8 bases from J, with 7 bases between. CDR1 and CDR2 from the germline V gene are SGHTA and FQGNSA. Random hexamers were used to reverse transcribe the RNA input (roughly 0.5 to 1 ug). TCR beta CDR3 was amplified by immunoSEQ multiplex PCR. This amplification extended across 54 Vbeta and 13 Jbeta segments. MiXCR, applied by TCRdb to the immunoSEQ multiplex PCR reads, yields one record per CDR3 protein. The sample yields approximately 190,000 distinct CDR3 sequences, around 95% seen once. Sequenced: CD4+ T cells from PBMCs. The clonotype originates from a human donor with Susac syndrome. The gene calls are TRBV7-2 and TRBJ2-2, with D hard to call. This chain's CDR3 is CASSLAQGELFF. The CDR3 DNA follows: TGTGCCAGCAGCTTGGCCCAAGGGGAGCTGTTTTTT.